The T cell receptor beta chain under discussion was sequenced for a study of T cells expressing NK-cell markers. Study conclusions and caveats: The share of CD8+ T cells held by dominant NKG2C+ clonotypes was roughly 1.0-7.5% in several donors.

This CDR3 comprises 16 residues. Germline V gives CDR1 KGHSH, CDR2 LQKENI. Remarks on this clonotype: Its cognate antigen is unknown.

Following a re-call of the 5' RACE reads, TCRdb has one entry per CDR3 protein and lacks DNA. The sample holds 350,000 to 450,000 distinct CDR3 sequences. This receptor was taken from a man aged 18 to 70 in good health. This sequence joins TRBV18 and TRBJ2-5; the TRBD1 assignment by TCRdb is unverifiable without DNA. The material sequenced was blood T cells: a sorted CD56 or NKG2C T cell subset, CD4+ or CD8+ T cells, or bulk PBMC T cells (not recorded which). The CDR3 loop reads CASSPPGNRGLETQYF.